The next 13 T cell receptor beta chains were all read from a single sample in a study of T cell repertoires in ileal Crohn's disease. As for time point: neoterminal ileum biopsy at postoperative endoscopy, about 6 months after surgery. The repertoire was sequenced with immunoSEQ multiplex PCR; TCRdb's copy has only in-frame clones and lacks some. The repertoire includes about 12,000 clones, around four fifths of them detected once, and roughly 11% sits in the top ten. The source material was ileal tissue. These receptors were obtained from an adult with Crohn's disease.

The chain's CDR3 is CASHSSGNTIYF. For the CDR3, the DNA is TGTGCCAGCCATAGCTCTGGAAACACCATATATTTT. The rearrangement uses TRBV18 and TRBJ1-3; D not resolved. CDR1 KGHSH and CDR2 LQKENI come from the germline V gene. Trimming removed 8 bases at V and 0 bases at J, with 5 bases between. CDR3 length: 12 amino acids.

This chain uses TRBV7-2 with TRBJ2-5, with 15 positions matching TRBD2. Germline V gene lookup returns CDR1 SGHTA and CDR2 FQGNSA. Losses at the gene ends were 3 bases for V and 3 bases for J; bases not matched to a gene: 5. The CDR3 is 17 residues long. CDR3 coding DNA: TGTGCCAGCAGCTTGGGACTAGCGGGGGGCCCCAAAGAGACCCAGTACTTC. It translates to CASSLGLAGGPKETQYF.

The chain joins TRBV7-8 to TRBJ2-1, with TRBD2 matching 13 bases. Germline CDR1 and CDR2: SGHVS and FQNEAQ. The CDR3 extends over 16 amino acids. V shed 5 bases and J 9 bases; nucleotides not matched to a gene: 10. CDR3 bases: TGTGCCAGCAGCGATGCACTAGCGGGAGGGCCGGGTGAGCAGTTCTTC. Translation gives CASSDALAGGPGEQFF.

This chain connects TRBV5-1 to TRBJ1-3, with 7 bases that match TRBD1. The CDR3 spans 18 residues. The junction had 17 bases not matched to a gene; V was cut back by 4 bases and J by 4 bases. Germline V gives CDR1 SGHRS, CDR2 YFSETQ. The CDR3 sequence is CASSPDIVKTGAGNTIYF. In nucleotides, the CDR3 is TGCGCCAGCAGCCCCGATATCGTAAAAACAGGGGCAGGAAACACCATATATTTT.

The CDR3 region is CASSQVVDSEQYF. The CDR3 nucleotides read TGCGCCAGCAGCCAAGTTGTGGACAGCGAGCAGTACTTC. J is TRBJ2-7 and V is TRBV4-1, with D perhaps TRBD1 (6 bases). The CDR3 spans 13 residues. V shed 1 base and J shed 6 bases, with 10 bases lying between them. From germline, CDR1 is MGHRA and CDR2 YSYEKL.

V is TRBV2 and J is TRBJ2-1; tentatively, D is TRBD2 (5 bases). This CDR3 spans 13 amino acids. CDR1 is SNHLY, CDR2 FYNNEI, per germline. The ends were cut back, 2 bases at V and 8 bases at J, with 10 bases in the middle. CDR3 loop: CASSENRGHEQFF. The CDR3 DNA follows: TGTGCCAGCAGTGAAAACCGAGGGCATGAGCAGTTCTTC. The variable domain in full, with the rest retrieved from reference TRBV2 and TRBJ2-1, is EPEVTQTPSHQVTQMGQEVILRCVPISNHLYFYWYRQILGQKVEFLVSFYNNEISEKSEIFDDQFSVERPDGSNFTLKIRSTKLEDSAMYFCASSENRGHEQFFGPGTRLTVL.

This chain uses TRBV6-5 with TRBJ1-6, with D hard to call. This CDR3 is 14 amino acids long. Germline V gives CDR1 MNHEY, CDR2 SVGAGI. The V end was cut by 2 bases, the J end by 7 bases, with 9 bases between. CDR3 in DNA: TGTGCCAGCAGTTACCGGCGGCCCAATTCACCCCTCCACTTT. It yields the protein CASSYRRPNSPLHF.

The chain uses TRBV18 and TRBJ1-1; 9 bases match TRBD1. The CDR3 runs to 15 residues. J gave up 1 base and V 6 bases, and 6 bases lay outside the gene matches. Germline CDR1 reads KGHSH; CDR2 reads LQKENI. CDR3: CASSEQGAGNTEAFF. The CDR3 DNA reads TGTGCCAGCTCGGAACAGGGGGCGGGGAACACTGAAGCTTTCTTT.

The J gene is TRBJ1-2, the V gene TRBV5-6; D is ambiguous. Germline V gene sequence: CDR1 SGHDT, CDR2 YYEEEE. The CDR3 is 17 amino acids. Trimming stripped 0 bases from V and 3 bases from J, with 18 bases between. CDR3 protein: CASSLGFVAAGYYGYTF. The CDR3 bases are TGTGCCAGCAGCTTGGGATTTGTGGCCGCGGGGTACTATGGCTACACCTTC.

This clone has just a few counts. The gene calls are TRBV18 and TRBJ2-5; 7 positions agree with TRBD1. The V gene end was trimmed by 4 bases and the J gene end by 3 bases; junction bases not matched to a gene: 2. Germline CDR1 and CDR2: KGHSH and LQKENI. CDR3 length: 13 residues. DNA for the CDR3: TGTGCCAGCTCACTCCAGGGGGAAGAGACCCAGTACTTC. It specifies CASSLQGEETQYF.

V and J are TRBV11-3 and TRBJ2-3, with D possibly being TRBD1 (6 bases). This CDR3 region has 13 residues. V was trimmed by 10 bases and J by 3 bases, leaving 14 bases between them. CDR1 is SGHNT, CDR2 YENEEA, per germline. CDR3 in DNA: TGTGCCACGGAGGCTAGGGGGACAGATACGCAGTATTTT. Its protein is CATEARGTDTQYF.

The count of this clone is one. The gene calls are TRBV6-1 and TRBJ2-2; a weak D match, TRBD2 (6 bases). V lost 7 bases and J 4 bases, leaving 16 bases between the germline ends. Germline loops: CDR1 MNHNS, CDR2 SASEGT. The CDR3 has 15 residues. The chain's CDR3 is CASISGGTATGELFF. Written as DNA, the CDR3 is TGTGCCAGCATCTCAGGCGGGACTGCCACCGGGGAGCTGTTTTTT.

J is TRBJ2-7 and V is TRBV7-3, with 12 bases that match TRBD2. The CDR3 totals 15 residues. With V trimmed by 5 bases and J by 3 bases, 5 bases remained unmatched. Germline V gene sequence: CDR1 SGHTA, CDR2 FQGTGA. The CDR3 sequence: CASSLGLAGNYEQYF. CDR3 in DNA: TGTGCCAGCAGCCTAGGACTAGCGGGGAACTACGAGCAGTACTTC.